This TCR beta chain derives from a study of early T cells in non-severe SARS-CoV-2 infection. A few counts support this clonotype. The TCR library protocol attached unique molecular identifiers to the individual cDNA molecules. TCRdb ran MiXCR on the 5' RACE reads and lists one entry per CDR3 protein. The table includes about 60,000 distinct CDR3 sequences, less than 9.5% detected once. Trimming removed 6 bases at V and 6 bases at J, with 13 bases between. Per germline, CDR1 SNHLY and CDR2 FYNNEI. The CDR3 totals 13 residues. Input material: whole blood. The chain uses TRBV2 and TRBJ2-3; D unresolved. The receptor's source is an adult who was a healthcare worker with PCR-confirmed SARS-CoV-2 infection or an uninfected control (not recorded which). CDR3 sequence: CASREQEIDTQYF. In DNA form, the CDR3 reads TGTGCCAGCAGGGAGCAGGAGATTGATACGCAGTATTTT. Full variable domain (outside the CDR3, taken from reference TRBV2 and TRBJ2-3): EPEVTQTPSHQVTQMGQEVILRCVPISNHLYFYWYRQILGQKVEFLVSFYNNEISEKSEIFDDQFSVERPDGSNFTLKIRSTKLEDSAMYFCASREQEIDTQYFGPGTRLTVL.